The TCR beta chain described here comes from a study of graft-versus-host responses after intestinal transplantation (dated by TCRdb to the early 2020s). About the full investigation: The transplants that recipients got were multivisceral, liver-intestinal, or isolated intestinal. Every recipient was given anti-thymocyte globulin induction, then maintenance tacrolimus and steroids for 2 to 3 years. After intestinal transplantation, graft-versus-host and host-versus-graft alloreactive T cell clones in the graft, circulation and bone marrow were tracked using bulk TCR-beta CDR3 sequencing. To identify alloreactive clones, pre-transplant mixed lymphocyte reaction products were sequenced and compared with unstimulated pre-transplant donor and recipient T cells. The cohort enrolled 20 to 25 intestinal transplant recipients, one of whom was a retransplant, and a few patients without pretransplant specimens were excluded. Donor T cell macrochimerism was defined as a peak of at least 4% donor T cells among recipient peripheral blood mononuclear cells. Samples from a few later patients were sequenced in-house on an Illumina MiSeq with MiXCR processing rather than by the commercial service.

The time point label on this specimen signifies: cells obtained before transplantation from donor or recipient. CD3+CD4+ and CD3+CD8+ populations were FACS-sorted from unstimulated pre-transplant donor and recipient cells taken from spleen or lymph nodes. The CDR3 runs 14 residues from the cysteine to the phenylalanine. The kept DNA is CDR3 alone, 42 bases in frame from the first base. The germline V gene (reference sequence) supplies CDR1 LNHDA and CDR2 SQIVND. Compared with germline, V lacks 7 bases and J lacks 2 bases; bases without a gene match: 6. Libraries were constructed by the immunoSEQ multiplex PCR assay. For most patients, genomic DNA was isolated with the Qiagen DNeasy Blood and Tissue Kit and sent frozen to Adaptive Biotechnologies for TCR sequencing. For most patients, high-throughput TCR-beta CDR3 sequencing of genomic DNA was performed by Adaptive Biotechnologies. On the study's bioinformatics: TCR sequencing data for 15 to 20 patients were retrieved from Adaptive's ImmunoSEQ software; three other patients were processed with MiXCR and VDJtools. CD4 versus CD8 sorting errors were corrected by removing sequences found in both subsets at a frequency ratio below 5:1. CDR3 nucleotide sequences shared between donor and recipient were removed because their origin could not be assigned. At least 2-fold expansion over unstimulated cells and a minimum CFSE-low frequency of 0.002% (template counts) or 0.001% (read counts) were required for clones to be classified as alloreactive. Mappable clones were those detected in sequenced pre-transplant spleen, lymph node, or MLR CFSE-low populations of the donor or recipient. The cumulative frequency of alloreactive clones was calculated as a percentage of all sequences, weighted by copy number. Held by TCRdb, this immuneACCESS table contains in-frame sequences only and omits some clones. Under half of the omission traces to an unresolved V gene where checked; the cause of the rest is unknown. V and J calls and clone size are copied from that table; D and trimming were computed from the DNA. The table for this sample lists fewer than 110,000 clones; 87% of them were counted only once. The ten largest clones take up around 0.7% of the sample.

The paper's findings and limits, for the study overall: Patients with donor T cell macrochimerism had high GvH to HvG T cell clonal ratios in their allografts. The relatively low number and heterogeneity of intestinal transplant patients limited the conclusions. Early after transplant, peak levels of circulating GvH clones were found to be associated with declines in HvG clones. GvH clones were detected in recipient bone marrow, and some of these GvH clones were observed earlier in ileal mucosa or blood, consistent with an intestinal mucosal origin.

As for this clone: The clone's antigen remains unknown. Base qualities are missing; no much larger clone stands one base away.

The sample here was unstimulated CD4+ T cells sorted from spleen or lymph node cells, taken before transplant. The rearranged segments are TRBV19 and TRBJ1-2; TRBD1 lines up with 8 middle nucleotides. This receptor was obtained from a human donor who was the organ donor for an intestinal transplant. The CDR3 sequence is CASTRDRPNYGYTF. The bases read TGTGCCAGTACCAGGGACAGGCCCAACTATGGCTACACCTTC.